The 14 T cell receptor beta chains listed next were all sequenced from one sample in a study of blood T cell repertoires in COVID-19. Using immunoSEQ multiplex PCR, the repertoire was profiled, and TCRdb retains in-frame clones only, with some absent. This repertoire shows roughly 230,000 clones, approximately 86% found once; its top ten account for around 6.4%. Sequencing was done on a sample of peripheral blood. These receptor sequences come from a woman aged 60 to 75 with active or convalescent COVID-19.

This chain links TRBV5-1 with TRBJ2-1; D is possibly TRBD2 (5 bases). The CDR3 is 17 residues long. Germline loops: CDR1 SGHRS, CDR2 YFSETQ. V lost 4 bases and J 3 bases, leaving 20 bases between the germline ends. The chain's CDR3 is CASSPAGRMAGYNEQFF. The CDR3 nucleotides are TGCGCCAGCAGCCCGGCCGGGCGTATGGCGGGCTACAATGAGCAGTTCTTC.

The V call is TRBV11-3, the J call TRBJ2-1; 7 bases fit TRBD2. V lost 6 bases, J lost 2 bases, and 7 bases stayed unmatched. The CDR3 has 15 amino acids. The germline CDR1 and CDR2 sequences are SGHNT and YENEEA. CDR3 coding DNA: TGTGCCAGCAGTATTAGCGGGCTAACCTACAATGAGCAGTTCTTC. Protein product: CASSISGLTYNEQFF.

The genes are TRBV7-8 and TRBJ1-5, with a weak D call TRBD1 (6 bases). The V and J ends lost 5 bases and 6 bases respectively, with 14 bases between them. The CDR3 has 14 residues. CDR1 is SGHVS and CDR2 is FQNEAQ in the germline V gene. The CDR3 DNA reads TGTGCCAGCAGCAATACACAGGGCGGTCAGCCCCAGCATTTT. Residues: CASSNTQGGQPQHF.

V usage is TRBV10-2 and J usage is TRBJ2-7, with a possible D match to TRBD1 (6 bases). Germline CDR1 and CDR2: WSHSY and SAAADI. The CDR3 runs 15 residues. Trimming cost V 1 base and J 0 bases, with 10 bases left between them. CDR3 amino acids: CASSEYAGVSYEQYF. CDR3 sequence (DNA): TGCGCCAGCAGTGAGTACGCAGGGGTCTCCTACGAGCAGTACTTC.

The V and J genes are TRBV28 and TRBJ2-5; 11 bases are shared with TRBD2. The CDR3 extends over 16 amino acids. V lost 5 bases and J lost 6; bases outside the gene matches: 11. CDR1 and CDR2 (germline): MDHEN, SYDVKM. The CDR3 spells CASSPLAGGPSKTQYF. The CDR3 nucleotides are TGTGCCAGCAGTCCTCTAGCGGGGGGCCCCAGTAAGACCCAGTACTTC.

This clone was seen only once. This chain connects TRBV19 to TRBJ1-2, with 8 positions matching TRBD1. The trim removed 5 bases at V and 8 bases at J, leaving 7 bases unmatched. CDR1 LNHDA and CDR2 SQIVND come from the germline V gene (reference sequence). The CDR3 is 13 amino acids. The CDR3 nucleotides are TGTGCCAGTAGTCCCGGACAGGGATCCGGCTACACCTTC. This encodes CASSPGQGSGYTF.

This chain uses TRBV11-2 with TRBJ1-5; 7 bases line up with TRBD1. Germline values: CDR1 SGHAT, CDR2 FQNNGV. The CDR3 runs to 14 residues. J gave up 4 bases and V 5 bases, and 5 bases lay outside the gene matches. CDR3 loop: CASSQGTANQPQHF. The CDR3 DNA reads as TGTGCCAGCAGCCAGGGGACAGCGAATCAGCCCCAGCATTTT.

This clone was counted a single time. CDR3 sequence: CASSELGQIWDEQYF. The CDR3 DNA follows: TGTGCCAGCAGTGAGTTGGGGCAGATCTGGGACGAGCAGTACTTC. The rearrangement joins TRBV6-1 to TRBJ2-7, with D possibly being TRBD1 (5 bases). V was shortened by 3 bases and J by 5 bases, with 17 bases between the two germline ends. Per germline, CDR1 MNHNS and CDR2 SASEGT. The CDR3 has 15 amino acids.

The V and J genes are TRBV30 and TRBJ1-5; maybe TRBD1 (6 bases). CDR1 is GTSNPN and CDR2 is SVGIG in the germline V gene (reference sequence). CDR3 length: 13 residues. The V and J ends lost 0 bases and 7 bases respectively, with 10 bases between them. The CDR3 bases are TGTGCCTGGAGTGTACAGGGCGCACAGCCCCAGCATTTT. Its protein product is CAWSVQGAQPQHF.

DNA of the CDR3: TGCGCCAGCAGCCAAGACTGGGGACAGGGGGGACGCGAGCAGTACTTC. It yields the protein CASSQDWGQGGREQYF. This chain connects TRBV4-1 to TRBJ2-7, with 11 bases identical to TRBD1. The CDR3 has 16 amino acids. From germline, CDR1 is MGHRA and CDR2 YSYEKL. J gave up 6 bases and V 0 bases, and 7 bases lay outside the gene matches.

The chain employs TRBV6-5 and TRBJ1-5; D is unresolved. V lost 2 bases to trimming and J lost 9 bases, with 11 bases between them. This CDR3 is built from 13 residues. CDR1 is MNHEY and CDR2 is SVGAGI in the germline V gene. The CDR3 loop is CASSYQPGWPQHF. Written as DNA, the CDR3 is TGTGCCAGCAGTTACCAACCAGGCTGGCCCCAGCATTTT.

J is TRBJ1-2 and V is TRBV27, with TRBD1 identical over 12 bases. Trimming removed 5 bases from V and 4 bases from J; junction bases left unmatched: 14. CDR1 is MNHEY, CDR2 SMNVEV, per germline (reference sequence). CDR3 length: 18 amino acids. CDR3 region: CASSPRGQGAAASYGYTF. In DNA form, the CDR3 reads TGTGCCAGCAGTCCTCGGGGACAGGGGGCCGCTGCGAGCTATGGCTACACCTTC.

The table lists this clone with a few counts. V gene TRBV2 combines with J gene TRBJ1-1, with D perhaps TRBD1 (5 bases). The CDR3 has 15 residues. Trimming removed 0 bases at V and 4 bases at J, with 12 bases between. CDR1 and CDR2 from the germline V gene are SNHLY and FYNNEI. The CDR3 DNA sequence: TGTGCCAGCAGTGAAGCGAGTCAGGGTTTCACTGAAGCTTTCTTT. Its protein product is CASSEASQGFTEAFF.

J is TRBJ2-5 and V is TRBV19, with 8 bases identical to TRBD2. CDR1 LNHDA and CDR2 SQIVND come from the germline V gene (reference sequence). CDR3 size: 16 residues. The J segment lost 1 base and the V segment lost 2 bases, leaving 6 bases of the junction unmatched. Here the CDR3 reads CASSIRLAGSQETQYF. The DNA for the CDR3 is TGTGCCAGTAGTATACGGCTAGCGGGTAGCCAAGAGACCCAGTACTTC.